A selection of T cell receptor beta chains follows, all from one sample in a study of cytomegalovirus exposure and HLA in healthy donors. Generated by immunoSEQ multiplex PCR, the TCRdb table keeps only in-frame clones and is missing some. This sample has a few hundred thousand clones, with roughly 87% found just once. Sequenced sample: PBMCs. The receptors were sampled from a man aged 25 to 40 in good health and CMV-seronegative. The CDR3 runs from the conserved cysteine through the conserved F or W. A D gene is named only where the DNA matches it firmly. A clone size is listed for some rows: how often the clone was seen (once, few, many), or a class if it is expanded.

clone_size j_call v_call d_call cdr3_aa cdr3_nt
NA TRBJ2-5 TRBV11-2 TRBD1 CASSSRTGGRETQYF TGTGCCAGCAGCTCTCGGACAGGCGGCAGGGAGACCCAGTACTTC
few TRBJ1-2 TRBV10-2 TRBD1 CASSGTGDYGYTF TGCGCCAGCAGCGGAACAGGGGACTATGGCTACACCTTC
NA TRBJ2-7 TRBV4-3 TRBD1 CASSQDSGGLYEQYF TGCGCCAGCAGCCAAGACTCAGGGGGCTTATACGAGCAGTACTTC
NA TRBJ1-2 TRBV25-1 NA CASSEYQGSYGYTF TGTGCCAGCAGTGAATATCAGGGATCCTATGGCTACACCTTC
NA TRBJ2-5 TRBV5-6 NA CASSREPGGQETQYF TGTGCCAGCAGCCGGGAGCCCGGGGGGCAGGAGACCCAGTACTTC
NA TRBJ2-7 TRBV5-4 NA CASSLGGGYEQYF TGTGCCAGCAGCCTCGGGGGTGGGTACGAGCAGTACTTC
NA TRBJ1-5 TRBV6-5 TRBD1 CASRSTGVSNQPQHF TGTGCCAGCAGGTCTACAGGGGTAAGCAATCAGCCCCAGCATTTT
NA TRBJ2-7 TRBV11-2 NA CASSFSAAYEQYF TGTGCCAGCAGCTTTAGTGCTGCCTACGAGCAGTACTTC
once TRBJ1-5 TRBV19 NA CASSSGTSNQPQHF TGTGCCAGTAGTTCCGGGACATCTAATCAGCCCCAGCATTTT
NA TRBJ2-7 TRBV7-8 NA CASSLVDRSISYEQYF TGTGCCAGCAGCTTAGTGGACAGATCGATCTCCTACGAGCAGTACTTC
few TRBJ2-7 TRBV5-6 NA CASSLGGATYEQYF TGTGCCAGCAGCTTGGGGGGCGCGACCTACGAGCAGTACTTC
few TRBJ1-5 TRBV5-5 TRBD1 CASSYLGQGSNQPQHF TGTGCCAGCAGCTACCTCGGACAGGGCAGCAATCAGCCCCAGCATTTT
few TRBJ2-7 TRBV2 NA CASSTVGGGHEQYF TGTGCCAGCAGTACCGTTGGGGGGGGCCACGAGCAGTACTTC
NA TRBJ2-7 TRBV5-1 NA CASRSQSGTRIYEQYF TGCGCCAGCAGGTCCCAGTCCGGGACACGCATCTACGAGCAGTACTTC
NA TRBJ2-7 TRBV6-5 NA CASSYSNRGSYEQYF TGTGCCAGCAGTTACTCGAATCGGGGGAGCTACGAGCAGTACTTC
NA TRBJ2-1 TRBV6-5 TRBD2 CASEPLAGGSEQFF TGTGCCAGCGAGCCCCTAGCGGGGGGTAGTGAGCAGTTCTTC
NA TRBJ1-2 TRBV4-3 TRBD1 CASSPGTGDFDGYTF TGCGCCAGCAGCCCCGGGACAGGGGATTTCGATGGCTACACCTTC
NA TRBJ2-3 TRBV7-9 NA CASSSGGSTDTQYF TGTGCCAGCAGCTCCGGGGGTAGCACAGATACGCAGTATTTT
NA TRBJ2-7 TRBV6-5 TRBD1 CASRLPGQGEYEQYF TGTGCCAGCAGACTTCCGGGACAGGGGGAGTACGAGCAGTACTTC
NA TRBJ1-2 TRBV18 NA CASSPPAWAVYGYTF TGTGCCAGCTCACCACCGGCATGGGCCGTCTATGGCTACACCTTC
NA TRBJ2-6 TRBV13 NA CASSLGLAGANVLTF TGTGCCAGCAGCTTAGGACTCGCTGGGGCCAACGTCCTGACTTTC
NA TRBJ2-7 TRBV19 TRBD1 CASSSPGQGGFYEQYF TGTGCCAGTAGTTCCCCGGGACAGGGAGGCTTCTACGAGCAGTACTTC
once TRBJ2-7 TRBV11-2 NA CASSFGGSAYEQYF TGTGCCAGCAGCTTTGGAGGCAGCGCCTACGAGCAGTACTTC
NA TRBJ2-7 TRBV6-5 TRBD1 CASSSWTGSHEQYF TGTGCCAGCAGTTCCTGGACAGGGAGCCACGAGCAGTACTTC
NA TRBJ2-7 TRBV2 NA CASSDPGVGSYEQYF TGTGCCAGCAGTGACCCCGGGGTCGGTAGTTACGAGCAGTACTTC
NA TRBJ1-2 TRBV5-6 TRBD1 CASSLGDRAIVNYGYTF TGTGCCAGCAGCTTGGGGGACAGGGCGATAGTGAACTATGGCTACACCTTC
NA TRBJ1-1 TRBV5-1 TRBD1 CASAQGADTEAFF TGCGCCAGCGCACAGGGGGCGGACACTGAAGCTTTCTTT
NA TRBJ1-1 TRBV5-1 TRBD1 CASSPGGDRGTEAFF TGCGCCAGCAGCCCAGGCGGGGACAGGGGCACTGAAGCTTTCTTT
NA TRBJ1-3 TRBV18 NA CASSPQRTEISGNTIYF TGTGCCAGCTCACCACAAAGGACAGAAATCTCTGGAAACACCATATATTTT
NA TRBJ2-7 TRBV11-2 TRBD2 CASSFSGGGSYEQYF TGTGCCAGCAGCTTTAGTGGCGGGGGGTCCTACGAGCAGTACTTC
NA TRBJ2-3 TRBV15 TRBD2 CATSRELVAGTSFSSTDTQYF TGTGCCACCAGCAGGGAACTGGTAGCGGGGACGTCCTTTTCTAGCACAGATACGCAGTATTTT
NA TRBJ1-1 TRBV10-1 NA CASSSGDLNTEAFF TGCGCCAGCAGCTCAGGGGATTTGAACACTGAAGCTTTCTTT
NA TRBJ1-5 TRBV7-9 TRBD1 CASSPQGAVGNQPQHF TGTGCCAGCAGTCCCCAGGGGGCTGTAGGCAATCAGCCCCAGCATTTT
NA TRBJ2-1 TRBV6-5 TRBD2 CASGSGGEEQFF TGTGCCAGCGGTAGCGGGGGGGAAGAGCAGTTCTTC
NA TRBJ1-1 TRBV6-6 TRBD1 CASSYSSTGIAFF TGTGCCAGCAGTTACTCCTCGACAGGGATAGCTTTCTTT
NA TRBJ2-3 TRBV9 NA CASSGTNTDTQYF TGTGCCAGCAGCGGGACTAACACAGATACGCAGTATTTT
once TRBJ1-1 TRBV5-4 NA CASSPGSRTAAFF TGTGCCAGCAGCCCGGGATCGAGGACGGCAGCTTTCTTT
NA TRBJ2-5 TRBV5-1 TRBD2 CASSPWTSQETQYF TGCGCCAGCAGCCCATGGACTAGCCAAGAGACCCAGTACTTC
NA TRBJ2-7 TRBV6-1 TRBD1 CASSGTGGHEQYF TGTGCCAGCAGTGGGACAGGGGGGCACGAGCAGTACTTC
NA TRBJ1-2 TRBV6-6 NA CAIRRGGAFGYTF TGTGCCATCCGGAGGGGGGGCGCTTTTGGCTACACCTTC
NA TRBJ2-7 TRBV6-6 TRBD1 CASSYPWTGTTGEQYF TGTGCCAGCAGTTACCCCTGGACAGGCACCACGGGGGAGCAGTACTTC
many TRBJ2-7 TRBV2 NA CASSEQAYEQYF TGTGCCAGCAGTGAACAGGCCTACGAGCAGTACTTC
NA TRBJ1-2 TRBV4-3 NA CASSLQGGNYGYTF TGCGCCAGCAGCCTCCAGGGTGGAAACTATGGCTACACCTTC
NA TRBJ1-2 TRBV4-1 NA CASSQGFAGIYGYTF TGCGCCAGCAGCCAAGGGTTCGCGGGAATCTATGGCTACACCTTC
NA TRBJ2-5 TRBV7-2 TRBD2 CASSLTSGGMETQYF TGTGCCAGCAGTTTGACTAGCGGGGGAATGGAGACCCAGTACTTC
NA TRBJ2-7 TRBV11-2 NA CASSPRSYEQYF TGTGCCAGCAGCCCCCGCTCCTACGAGCAGTACTTC
NA TRBJ2-3 TRBV7-9 TRBD1 CASSPGQGPDTQYF TGTGCCAGCAGCCCTGGACAGGGTCCAGATACGCAGTATTTT
NA TRBJ1-1 TRBV12-5 NA CASGRLGGMNTEAFF TGTGCTAGTGGACGCCTCGGGGGGATGAACACTGAAGCTTTCTTT
NA TRBJ2-2 TRBV4-3 NA CASSQESEWGVRGTGELFF TGCGCCAGCAGCCAAGAATCTGAGTGGGGGGTACGCGGCACCGGGGAGCTGTTTTTT
NA TRBJ1-1 TRBV7-9 NA CATRGDPNTEAFF TGTGCCACCCGGGGGGATCCGAACACTGAAGCTTTCTTT
NA TRBJ2-7 TRBV5-6 NA CASSLQGVGEQYF TGTGCCAGCAGCTTGCAAGGGGTGGGCGAGCAGTACTTC
NA TRBJ1-6 TRBV6-4 NA CASSDSAGKNSPLHF TGTGCCAGCAGTGACTCGGCAGGGAAGAATTCACCCCTCCACTTT
NA TRBJ1-1 TRBV6-5 NA CASSIMYGTEAFF TGTGCCAGCAGTATAATGTACGGCACTGAAGCTTTCTTT
NA TRBJ2-2 TRBV2 TRBD1 CASSLRTGMLGELFF TGTGCCAGCAGCCTCCGGACAGGGATGTTAGGGGAGCTGTTTTTT
NA TRBJ2-1 TRBV18 NA CASSPAALAEQFF TGTGCCAGCTCACCAGCGGCGCTTGCCGAGCAGTTCTTC